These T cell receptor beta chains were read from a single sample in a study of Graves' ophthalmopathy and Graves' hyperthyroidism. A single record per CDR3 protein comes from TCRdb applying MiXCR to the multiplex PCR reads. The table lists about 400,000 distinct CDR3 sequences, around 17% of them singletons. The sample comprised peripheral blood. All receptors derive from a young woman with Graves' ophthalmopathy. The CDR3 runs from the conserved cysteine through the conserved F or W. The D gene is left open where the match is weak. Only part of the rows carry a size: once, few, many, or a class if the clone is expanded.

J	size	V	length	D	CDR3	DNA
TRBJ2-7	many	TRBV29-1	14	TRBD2	CSVDYAGGAYEQYF	TGCAGCGTTGATTACGCGGGGGGAGCCTACGAGCAGTACTTC
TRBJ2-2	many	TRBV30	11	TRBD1	CACRQGGELFF	TGTGCCTGTAGACAGGGCGGGGAGCTGTTTTTT
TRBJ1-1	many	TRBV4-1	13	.	CASSLGVGPEAFF	TGCGCCAGCAGCCTGGGGGTAGGGCCTGAAGCTTTCTTT
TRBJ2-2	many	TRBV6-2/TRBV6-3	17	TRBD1	CASSYVPVGQGSGELFF	TGTGCCAGCAGTTACGTCCCGGTGGGACAGGGGTCCGGGGAGCTGTTTTTT
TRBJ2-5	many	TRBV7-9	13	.	CASSGRYQETQYF	TGTGCCAGCAGCGGGAGGTACCAAGAGACCCAGTACTTC
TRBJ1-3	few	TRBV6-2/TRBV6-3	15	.	CASSYNTRSGNTIYF	TGTGCCAGCAGTTATAACACCCGCTCTGGAAACACCATATATTTT
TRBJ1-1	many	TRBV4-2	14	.	CASSPRLGPTEAFF	TGTGCCAGCAGCCCCCGTTTAGGGCCCACTGAAGCTTTCTTT
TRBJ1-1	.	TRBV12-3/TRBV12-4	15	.	CASSLAPQRGTEAFF	TGTGCCAGCAGTTTAGCGCCACAGAGGGGGACTGAAGCTTTCTTT
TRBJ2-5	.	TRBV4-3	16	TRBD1	CASSQDGTGTKETQYF	TGCGCCAGCAGCCAAGATGGGACAGGGACTAAAGAGACCCAGTACTTC
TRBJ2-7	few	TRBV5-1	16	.	CASSQIPGGLSYEQYF	TGCGCCAGCAGCCAAATCCCAGGCGGACTCTCCTACGAGCAGTACTTC
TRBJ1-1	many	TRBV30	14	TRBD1	CAWTKTGGISEAFF	TGTGCCTGGACCAAGACAGGGGGTATTTCGGAAGCTTTCTTT
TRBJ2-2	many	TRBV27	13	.	CASIPWNTGELFF	TGTGCCAGCATACCCTGGAACACCGGGGAGCTGTTTTTT
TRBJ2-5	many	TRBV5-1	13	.	CASSSQPQETQYF	TGCGCCAGCAGCAGTCAACCTCAAGAGACCCAGTACTTC
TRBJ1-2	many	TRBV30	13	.	CAWSETGNYGYTF	TGTGCCTGGAGTGAAACAGGGAACTATGGCTACACCTTC
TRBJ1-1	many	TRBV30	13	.	CAFAGPVNTEAFF	TGTGCCTTCGCCGGGCCGGTTAACACTGAAGCTTTCTTT
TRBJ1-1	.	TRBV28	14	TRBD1	CASSLSGTGGFAFF	TGTGCCAGCAGTTTATCCGGGACAGGGGGTTTCGCTTTCTTT
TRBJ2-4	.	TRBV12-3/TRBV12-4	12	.	CASSLKVDIQYF	TGTGCCAGCAGTTTAAAGGTTGACATTCAGTACTTC
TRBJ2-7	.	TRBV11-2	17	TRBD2	CASSSGLAGELSYEQYF	TGTGCCAGCAGCTCTGGACTAGCGGGAGAGTTATCCTACGAGCAGTACTTC
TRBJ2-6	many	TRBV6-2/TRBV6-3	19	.	CASSYSILASGTGANVLTF	TGTGCCAGCAGTTACTCGATTTTGGCGTCCGGGACCGGGGCCAACGTCCTGACTTTC
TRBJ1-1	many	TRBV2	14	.	CASTPLGTNTEAFF	TGTGCCAGCACCCCGTTGGGTACGAACACTGAAGCTTTCTTT
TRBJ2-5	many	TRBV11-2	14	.	CASSPPTGEETQYF	TGTGCCAGCAGCCCCCCGACGGGGGAAGAGACCCAGTACTTC
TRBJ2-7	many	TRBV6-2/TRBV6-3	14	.	CASSNPGSVYEQYF	TGTGCCAGCAGTAACCCGGGGTCCGTCTACGAGCAGTACTTC
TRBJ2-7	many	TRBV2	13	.	CASRWGPYGEQYF	TGTGCCAGCAGGTGGGGTCCCTACGGCGAGCAGTACTTC
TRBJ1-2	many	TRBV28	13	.	CASSFTGGYGYTF	TGTGCCAGCAGTTTTACGGGGGGGTATGGCTACACCTTC